This TCR beta chain stems from a study of OX40 agonist ivuxolimab in advanced cancers. For the study at large: Enrollees could have had prior anti-PD-1, anti-PD-L1 or anti-CTLA-4 therapy, which around 40% had received.

General study points: Fewer expanded clones were found on average in CD4+ than in CD8+ T cells.

A remark on this clone: Antigen unknown.

Here immunoSEQ multiplex PCR was the method, and the copy in TCRdb shows in-frame clones only, minus some. The table lists around 82,000 clones, around nine tenths of them singletons. People who had autoimmune disease history or systemic immunosuppression were excluded. V lost 1 base and J 0 bases, leaving 4 bases between the germline ends. Germline lookup yields CDR1 LNHDA and CDR2 SQIVND (reference sequence). CDR3 size: 15 residues. The rearrangement links TRBV19 to TRBJ2-6; D is uncertain. This TCR came from an adult with an advanced solid tumor such as melanoma, head and neck, liver or kidney cancer. The input for sequencing was CD4+ or CD8+ T cells sorted from blood, taken in a trial of the OX40 agonist ivuxolimab. This CDR3 reads CASSIGGSGANVLTF. The CDR3 DNA reads as TGTGCCAGTAGTATAGGGGGCTCTGGGGCCAACGTCCTGACTTTC.